One and the same sample provided the 27 T cell receptor beta chains below, sequenced in a study of blood T cell repertoires in COVID-19. Clones were read by immunoSEQ multiplex PCR, and TCRdb kept only the in-frame ones, dropping some. The sample holds 75,000 to 100,000 clones; roughly 80% are singletons and the top ten take around a tenth. The sample consisted of peripheral blood. These receptors were taken from a woman of 80 years or more with acute or convalescent COVID-19.

The J gene is TRBJ2-2, the V gene TRBV6-5, with D possibly TRBD2 on 5 matching bases. Germline assignment: CDR1 MNHEY and CDR2 SVGAGI. V was cut by 2 bases and J by 9 bases, with 10 bases left in between. The CDR3 is 13 residues long. Here the CDR3 DNA reads TGTGCCAGCAGTTACACGGGGAACAGGGAGCTGTTTTTT. Its protein product is CASSYTGNRELFF.

This rearrangement joins TRBV10-3 to TRBJ1-2; perhaps TRBD1 as D (5 bases). The CDR3 runs 12 residues. The V gene lost 7 bases and the J gene lost 1 base, with 7 bases spanning the gap. CDR1 is ENHRY, CDR2 SYGVKD, per germline. The CDR3 DNA sequence: TGTGCCATCAATCAGGGTAACTATGGCTACACCTTC. This encodes CAINQGNYGYTF.

The CDR3, as DNA: TGTGCCAGCAGCCTTACAGCCGGGGAGCTGTTTTTT. Translating gives CASSLTAGELFF. This chain connects TRBV7-9 to TRBJ2-2, with D unresolved. Trimming removed 5 bases from V and 6 bases from J, with 7 bases in between. The CDR3 has 12 residues. Germline values: CDR1 SEHNR, CDR2 FQNEAQ (reference sequence).

J is TRBJ2-7 and V is TRBV7-2; TRBD2 aligns across 9 bases. Losses at the gene ends were 3 bases for V and 2 bases for J; bases not matched to a gene: 5. Germline CDR1 and CDR2: SGHTA and FQGNSA. This CDR3 has 15 residues. The CDR3 sequence: CASSFSGGGPYEQYF. The CDR3 DNA sequence: TGTGCCAGCAGCTTTAGCGGGGGCGGTCCCTACGAGCAGTACTTC.

This clone was seen a single time. The V call is TRBV6-1, the J call TRBJ2-7; 9 bases map to TRBD1. This CDR3 has 14 amino acids. From germline, CDR1 is MNHNS and CDR2 SASEGT. Trimming at V came to 1 base and at J to 6 bases, leaving 4 bases not matched to a gene. The CDR3 sequence: CASSEGWTGAEQYV. The DNA of the CDR3 is TGTGCCAGCAGTGAAGGCTGGACAGGGGCCGAGCAGTACGTC.

The chain carries TRBV4-2 and TRBJ2-4, with no clear D. Trimming left V 0 bases short and J 0 bases short, with 9 bases between. The CDR3 has 16 amino acids. Germline values: CDR1 LGHNA, CDR2 YNFKEQ. CDR3 DNA sequence: TGTGCCAGCAGCCAAGAGGCAGCGAGAGCCAAAAACATTCAGTACTTC. Encoded protein: CASSQEAARAKNIQYF.

The DNA of the CDR3 is TGTGCCAGCAGCTCAAGGACTGAAGGTACTGAAGCTTTCTTT. Encoded protein: CASSSRTEGTEAFF. The V call is TRBV11-3, the J call TRBJ1-1, with unresolved D. Deletions cut 4 bases from V and 5 bases from J, with 14 bases between. The CDR3 runs 14 residues. The germline gives CDR1 SGHNT, CDR2 YENEEA. Based on the CDR3 plus reference TRBV11-3 and TRBJ1-1, the full variable domain is EAGVVQSPRYKIIEKKQPVAFWCNPISGHNTLYWYLQNLGQGPELLIRYENEEAVDDSQLPKDRFSAERLKGVDSTLKIQPAELGDSAVYLCASSSRTEGTEAFFGQGTRLTVV.

The chain is built from TRBV30 and TRBJ2-3; tentatively, D is TRBD2 (6 bases). V was shortened by 2 bases and J by 2 bases, with 20 bases between the two germline ends. CDR3 size: 17 residues. The germline V gene has CDR1 GTSNPN and CDR2 SVGIG (reference sequence). This chain's CDR3 is CAWSPLDGGAITDTQYF. The CDR3 DNA reads as TGTGCCTGGAGTCCTCTAGATGGCGGGGCGATCACAGATACGCAGTATTTT.

V and J are TRBV15 and TRBJ2-3; possible D gene TRBD1, 6 bases. CDR1 is LNHNV, CDR2 YYDKDF, per germline (reference sequence). The CDR3 runs to 13 residues. Trimming pared 7 bases from V and 2 bases from J, leaving 10 bases between. Here the CDR3 reads CATTGTNTDTQYF. CDR3 DNA: TGTGCCACCACCGGGACAAACACAGATACGCAGTATTTT.

In DNA, the CDR3 is TGTGCCAGCAGCCAAGTCGCCGGGGGGCCGAACCTTAGCACAGATACGCAGTATTTT. Its protein is CASSQVAGGPNLSTDTQYF. The chain uses TRBV3-1 (or the pseudogene TRBV3-2) and TRBJ2-3, with D possibly being TRBD2 (7 bases). Trimming stripped 1 base from V and 0 bases from J, with 20 bases between. CDR1 is LGHDT and CDR2 is YNNKEL in the germline V gene (reference sequence). CDR3 length: 19 residues.

V is TRBV18 and J is TRBJ1-6, with a weak D call TRBD1 (5 bases). This CDR3 is 13 amino acids long. Germline CDR1 KGHSH, CDR2 LQKENI. V shed 8 bases and J shed 10 bases, with 15 bases lying between them. The CDR3 DNA reads TGTGCCAGCGGGTCGACAGACCTGTCACCCCTCCACTTT. Translated, it gives CASGSTDLSPLHF.

V usage is TRBV11-2 and J usage is TRBJ1-2; weak D call: TRBD1 (5 bases). Trimming left V 5 bases short and J 5 bases short, with 12 bases between. Germline V gives CDR1 SGHAT, CDR2 FQNNGV. This CDR3 comprises 13 residues. The CDR3 spells CASSDGGGYGYTF. CDR3 nucleotides: TGTGCCAGCAGCGACGGGGGGGGGTATGGCTACACCTTC.

This chain links TRBV29-1 with TRBJ1-2; TRBD1 agrees at 7 bases. Germline V gives CDR1 SQVTM, CDR2 ANQGSEA. V shed 3 bases, J shed 6 bases, and the junction held 13 bases outside the gene matches. CDR3 length equals 15 residues. The DNA for the CDR3 is TGCAGCGTTGATAGGGCGACAGGGAGGACTCATGGCTACACCTTC. As protein: CSVDRATGRTHGYTF.

This chain joins TRBV18 and TRBJ1-3; 9 bases align to TRBD1. The V gene end was trimmed by 5 bases and the J gene end by 4 bases; junction bases not matched to a gene: 3. The germline CDR1 and CDR2 sequences are KGHSH and LQKENI. This CDR3 contains 14 residues. CDR3 sequence (DNA): TGTGCCAGCTCAACGGGACAGGGCGGAAACACCATATATTTT. Protein product: CASSTGQGGNTIYF.

The chain uses TRBV28 and TRBJ1-1; 7 positions match TRBD1. Germline CDR1 reads MDHEN; CDR2 reads SYDVKM. Unmatched junction bases numbered 10, after V lost 6 bases and J lost 6 bases. There are 14 residues in the CDR3. The CDR3 reads CASRLGQNFAEAFF. The CDR3, as DNA: TGTGCCAGCAGATTGGGACAGAATTTCGCTGAAGCTTTCTTT. The entire variable domain, with the rest obtained from reference TRBV28 and TRBJ1-1, is as follows: DVKVTQSSRYLVKRTGEKVFLECVQDMDHENMFWYRQDPGLGLRLIYFSYDVKMKEKGDIPEGYSVSREKKERFSLILESASTNQTSMYLCASRLGQNFAEAFFGQGTRLTVV.

Comment on this clone: The sample contains more than one DNA sequence encoding this CDR3. The gene calls are TRBV9 and TRBJ2-2, with TRBD2 matching 8 bases. J lost 5 bases, V lost 5 bases, and 11 bases had no gene match. Germline V CDR1 and CDR2: SGDLS, YYNGEE. This CDR3 has 16 amino acids. CDR3 in DNA: TGTGCCAGCAGTCGTACTAGCGGAGGGGCTACCGGGGAGCTGTTTTTT. This gives the protein CASSRTSGGATGELFF.

The chain joins TRBV2 to TRBJ1-4; D is unclear. In germline, CDR1 is SNHLY, CDR2 FYNNEI. This CDR3 comprises 15 residues. Trimming took 8 bases from V and 0 from J, leaving 13 bases between them. The CDR3 sequence is CASSKTGATNEKLFF. The DNA of the CDR3 is TGTGCCAGCTCTAAAACGGGTGCAACTAATGAAAAACTGTTTTTT.

This clone was seen only once. This CDR3 reads CASSSYRTGQETQYF. The CDR3 nucleotides are TGTGCCAGCAGTTCCTATAGGACAGGGCAAGAGACCCAGTACTTC. The chain carries TRBV6-5 and TRBJ2-5, with 8 bases matching TRBD1. Trimming removed 4 bases from V and 2 bases from J; junction bases left unmatched: 6. The CDR3 covers 15 residues. Germline-derived CDR1 and CDR2 are MNHEY and SVGAGI.

CDR3 loop: CASSTGQESKDEQFF. The DNA of the CDR3 is TGTGCCAGCAGTACGGGACAGGAAAGCAAGGATGAGCAGTTCTTC. The gene calls are TRBV28 and TRBJ2-1; 8 nucleotides match TRBD1. V shed 5 bases, J shed 8 bases, and the junction held 11 bases outside the gene matches. The CDR3 is 15 amino acids. Looked up from germline, CDR1 is MDHEN and CDR2 is SYDVKM.

The J gene is TRBJ2-3, the V gene TRBV5-1; D gene uncertain. V was shortened by 7 bases and J by 4 bases, with 16 bases between the two germline ends. The length of the CDR3 is 14 residues. Germline V lookup: CDR1 SGHRS, CDR2 YFSETQ. CDR3 sequence: CASAESAIADTQYF. The CDR3 bases are TGCGCCAGCGCGGAATCCGCAATTGCAGATACGCAGTATTTT. The full variable domain, its missing parts supplied by reference TRBV5-1 and TRBJ2-3, is KAGVTQTPRYLIKTRGQQVTLSCSPISGHRSVSWYQQTPGQGLQFLFEYFSETQRNKGNFPGRFSGRQFSNSRSEMNVSTLELGDSALYLCASAESAIADTQYFGPGTRLTVL.

This sequence joins TRBV6-1 and TRBJ1-5; TRBD1 might be the D (5 bases). The CDR3 contains 14 residues. Trimming left V 0 bases short and J 6 bases short, with 9 bases between. Germline V gene lookup returns CDR1 MNHNS and CDR2 SASEGT. The CDR3, as DNA: TGTGCCAGCAGTGAAGCGGGGGGTCGTCAGCCCCAGCATTTT. Residues: CASSEAGGRQPQHF.

The chain has TRBV11-2 and TRBJ2-3; D may be TRBD2 (6 bases). Trimming removed 5 bases at V and 4 bases at J, with 19 bases between. This CDR3 has 16 residues. CDR1 and CDR2 (germline): SGHAT, FQNNGV. The CDR3 sequence: CASSPEQAGLADTQYF. The CDR3 region has the DNA TGTGCCAGCAGCCCGGAACAGGCGGGGCTGGCAGATACGCAGTATTTT.

This sequence joins TRBV9 and TRBJ1-1; 7 nucleotides line up with TRBD1. CDR1 is SGDLS and CDR2 is YYNGEE in the germline V gene. This CDR3 is built from 15 residues. J gave up 1 base and V 4 bases, and 7 bases lay outside the gene matches. The CDR3, as DNA: TGTGCCAGCAGCCCTCTAAACAGGGGGAACACTGAAGCTTTCTTT. Amino acids: CASSPLNRGNTEAFF.

This rearrangement joins TRBV5-1 to TRBJ2-1; tentatively, D is TRBD1 (7 bases). Trimming pared 4 bases from V and 3 bases from J, leaving 14 bases between. The CDR3 runs to 15 residues. Looked up from germline, CDR1 is SGHRS and CDR2 is YFSETQ. The CDR3, as DNA: TGCGCCAGCAGCCAACAGGGGAGGTACTACAATGAGCAGTTCTTC. Its translation: CASSQQGRYYNEQFF. Complete variable domain (other parts from reference TRBV5-1 and TRBJ2-1): KAGVTQTPRYLIKTRGQQVTLSCSPISGHRSVSWYQQTPGQGLQFLFEYFSETQRNKGNFPGRFSGRQFSNSRSEMNVSTLELGDSALYLCASSQQGRYYNEQFFGPGTRLTVL.

The rearrangement joins TRBV30 to TRBJ1-2, with D unresolved. CDR1 GTSNPN and CDR2 SVGIG come from the germline V gene (reference sequence). V was trimmed by 1 base and J by 2 bases, leaving 5 bases between them. This CDR3 has 12 residues. The CDR3 bases are TGTGCCTGGAGTGGCGGGAACTATGGCTACACCTTC. Protein: CAWSGGNYGYTF.

The chain carries TRBV30 and TRBJ1-4; 7 bases are a match to TRBD1. Germline CDR1 and CDR2: GTSNPN and SVGIG (reference sequence). The CDR3 sequence is 15 residues long. V lost 5 bases, J lost 4 bases, and 10 bases stayed unmatched. The CDR3 loop reads CAWVYSDRLNEKLFF. The CDR3 coding sequence is TGTGCCTGGGTATACTCGGACAGGCTTAATGAAAAACTGTTTTTT.

V gene TRBV5-5 combines with J gene TRBJ2-3, with 11 nucleotides matching TRBD2. This CDR3 has 17 amino acids. Germline V gene sequence: CDR1 SGHKS, CDR2 YYEKEE (reference sequence). V lost 0 bases to trimming and J lost 5 bases; unmatched junction nucleotides: 8. This CDR3 is CASSLGRLAGYQDTQYF. The DNA for the CDR3 is TGTGCCAGCAGCTTGGGGCGACTAGCGGGGTATCAAGATACGCAGTATTTT.